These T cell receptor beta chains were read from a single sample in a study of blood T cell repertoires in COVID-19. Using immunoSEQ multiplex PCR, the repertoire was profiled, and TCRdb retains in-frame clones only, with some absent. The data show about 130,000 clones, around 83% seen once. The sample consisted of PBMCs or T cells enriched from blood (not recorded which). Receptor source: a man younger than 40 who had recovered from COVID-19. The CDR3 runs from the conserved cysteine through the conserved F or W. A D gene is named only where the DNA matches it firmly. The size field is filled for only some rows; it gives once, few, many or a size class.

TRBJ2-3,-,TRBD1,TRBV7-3,TGTGCCAGCAGCTTGGGACAGGGAAGCACAGATACGCAGTATTTT,CASSLGQGSTDTQYF
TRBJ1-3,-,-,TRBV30,TGTGCCTGCCTGCGCAGGGGCTCTGGAAACACCATATATTTT,CACLRRGSGNTIYF
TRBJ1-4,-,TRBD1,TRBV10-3,TGTGCCACCGCAGAAGGGGGCAGTAATGAAAAACTGTTTTTT,CATAEGGSNEKLFF
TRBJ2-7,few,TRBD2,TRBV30,TGTGCCTGGACAAGACTAGCGGGGCGCGAGCAGTACTTC,CAWTRLAGREQYF
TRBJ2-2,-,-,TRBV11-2,TGTGCCAGCAGCCCGTGGGGGGGGACAGGGAACACCGGGGAGCTGTTTTTT,CASSPWGGTGNTGELFF
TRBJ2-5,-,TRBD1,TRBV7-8,TGTGCCAGCAGCTTAGGGAACAGGGGGAATCAAGAGACCCAGTACTTC,CASSLGNRGNQETQYF
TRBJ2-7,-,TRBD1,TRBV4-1,TGCGCCAGCAGCCAGGGACAGGGGGTAGGGTCCTACGAGCAGTACTTC,CASSQGQGVGSYEQYF
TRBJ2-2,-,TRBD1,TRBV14,TGTGCCAGCAGCCAAGGTGTGGACAGGGATGGCGGGGAGCTGTTTTTT,CASSQGVDRDGGELFF
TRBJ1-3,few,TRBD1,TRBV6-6,TGTGCCAGCAGTCGACAACAGGGGGCAACTGGAAACACCATATATTTT,CASSRQQGATGNTIYF
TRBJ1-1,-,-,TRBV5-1,TGCGCCAGCAGCCCACGAGAGGGCGTGGACACTGAAGCTTTCTTT,CASSPREGVDTEAFF
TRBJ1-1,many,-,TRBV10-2,TGCGCCAGCAGTGAGCCGTCAGGGGCGCACACTGAAGCTTTCTTT,CASSEPSGAHTEAFF
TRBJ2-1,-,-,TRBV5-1,TGCGCCAGCAGCCTCATTCTAGATTCGACCTACAATGAGCAGTTCTTC,CASSLILDSTYNEQFF
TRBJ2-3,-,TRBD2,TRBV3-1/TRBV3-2,TGTGCCAGCAGCCCCCGGACTAGCGGGGGGGCGGGTACTGGGTTGGATACGCAGTATTTT,CASSPRTSGGAGTGLDTQYF
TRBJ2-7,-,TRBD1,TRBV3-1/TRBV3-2,TGTGCCAGCAGCGGTAGGGACAGGGGAGCCGAGCAGTACTTC,CASSGRDRGAEQYF
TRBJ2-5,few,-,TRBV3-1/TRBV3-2,TGTGCCAGCAGCCATAGACCGGGAGCCGAGACCCAGTACTTC,CASSHRPGAETQYF
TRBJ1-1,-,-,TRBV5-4,TGTGCCAGCAGCTTGCTGACAGGGAACACTGAAGCTTTCTTT,CASSLLTGNTEAFF
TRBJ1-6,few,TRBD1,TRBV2,TGTGCCAGCAGGAGGGCGGGACAGAATAATTCACCCCTCCACTTT,CASRRAGQNNSPLHF
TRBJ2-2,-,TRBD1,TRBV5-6,TGTGCCAGCAGCGCAACAGGGGCCGGGGAGCTGTTTTTT,CASSATGAGELFF
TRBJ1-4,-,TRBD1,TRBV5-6,TGTGCCAGCAGCTTGGTTCAGGGGGATATAGAAAAACTGTTTTTT,CASSLVQGDIEKLFF
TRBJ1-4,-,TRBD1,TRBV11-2,TGTGCCAGCAGCTACGGGGACAGGGCCCCCAGTAATGAAAAACTGTTTTTT,CASSYGDRAPSNEKLFF
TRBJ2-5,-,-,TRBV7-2,TGTGCCAGCAGCTTAGCGGGCAAAACCCAAGAGACCCAGTACTTC,CASSLAGKTQETQYF
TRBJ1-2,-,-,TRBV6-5,TGTGCCAGCAGCGCTAGGGCAGGGCTATATGGCTACACCTTC,CASSARAGLYGYTF
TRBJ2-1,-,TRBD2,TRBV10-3,TGTGCCATCAGTGGCCAGCGGGAGGGAGACAATGAGCAGTTCTTC,CAISGQREGDNEQFF
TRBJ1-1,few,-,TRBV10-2,TGCGCCAGCAGTAAAAGGGGGAACACTGAAGCTTTCTTT,CASSKRGNTEAFF